This T cell receptor beta chain originates from a study of T cells in Graves' hyperthyroidism and ophthalmopathy. This clonotype was detected many times. Its antigen is currently unknown. Aged 18 to 65, the patients had hyperthyroidism that was newly diagnosed and had lasted under 2 months. Template material for amplifying TCR beta CDR3 regions consisted of RNA transcripts. HTBI primers were used for first-round RT-PCR of the TCR CDR3. TCRdb recomputed calls from the multiplex PCR reads with MiXCR, one row per CDR3 protein. The repertoire holds 700,000 to 850,000 distinct CDR3 sequences, with roughly a third as singletons. Study-level findings and limits: Model predictions of ophthalmopathy came a median 6.5 months before onset.

The V gene end was trimmed by 6 bases and the J gene end by 6 bases; junction bases not matched to a gene: 13. The CDR3 has 17 amino acids. CDR1 is SNHLY, CDR2 FYNNEI, per germline. The TCR was taken from a woman aged 40 to 50 with Graves' hyperthyroidism. The chain is built from TRBV2 and TRBJ2-2, with TRBD2 matching 10 bases. The source material was blood. Here the CDR3 DNA reads TGTGCCAGCAGGAGACGACTAGCGGGCCAGGAATCCGGGGAGCTGTTTTTT. It specifies CASRRRLAGQESGELFF.